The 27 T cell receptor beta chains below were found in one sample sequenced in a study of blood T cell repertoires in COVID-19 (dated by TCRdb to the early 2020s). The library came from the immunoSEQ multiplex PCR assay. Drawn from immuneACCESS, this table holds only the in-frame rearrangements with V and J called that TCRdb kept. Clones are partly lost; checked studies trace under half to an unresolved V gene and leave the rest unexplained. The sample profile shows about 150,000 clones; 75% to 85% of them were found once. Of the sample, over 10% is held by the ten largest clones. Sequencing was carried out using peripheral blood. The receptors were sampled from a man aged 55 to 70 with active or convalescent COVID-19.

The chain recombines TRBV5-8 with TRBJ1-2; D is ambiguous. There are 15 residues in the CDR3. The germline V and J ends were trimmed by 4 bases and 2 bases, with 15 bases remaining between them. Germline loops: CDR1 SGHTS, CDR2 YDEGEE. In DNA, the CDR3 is TGTGCCAGCAGCGTATCATACCTAGCGAACTATGGCTACACCTTC. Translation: CASSVSYLANYGYTF. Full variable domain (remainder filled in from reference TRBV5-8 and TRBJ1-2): EAGVTQSPTHLIKTRGQQATLRCSPISGHTSVYWYQQALGLGLQFLLWYDEGEERNRGNFPPRFSGRQFPNYSSELNVNALELEDSALYLCASSVSYLANYGYTFGSGTRLTVV.

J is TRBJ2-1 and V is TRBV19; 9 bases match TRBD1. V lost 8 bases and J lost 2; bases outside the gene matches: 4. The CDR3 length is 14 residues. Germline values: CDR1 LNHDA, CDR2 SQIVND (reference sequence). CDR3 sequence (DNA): TGTGCCAGTTGGGACAGGGACCCCTACAATGAGCAGTTCTTC. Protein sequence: CASWDRDPYNEQFF.

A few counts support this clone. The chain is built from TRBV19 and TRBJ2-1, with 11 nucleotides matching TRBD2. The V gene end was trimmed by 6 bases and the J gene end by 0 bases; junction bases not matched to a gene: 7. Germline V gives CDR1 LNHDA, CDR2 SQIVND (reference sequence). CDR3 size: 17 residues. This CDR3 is CASSTPTSGISYNEQFF. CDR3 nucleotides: TGTGCCAGTAGCACCCCGACTAGCGGGATCTCCTACAATGAGCAGTTCTTC.

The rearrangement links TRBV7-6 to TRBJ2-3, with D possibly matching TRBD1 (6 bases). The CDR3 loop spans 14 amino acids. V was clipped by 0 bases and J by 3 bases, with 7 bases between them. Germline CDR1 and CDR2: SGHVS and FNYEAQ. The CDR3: CASSLAGGTDTQYF. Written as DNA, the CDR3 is TGTGCCAGCAGCTTAGCAGGGGGTACAGATACGCAGTATTTT.

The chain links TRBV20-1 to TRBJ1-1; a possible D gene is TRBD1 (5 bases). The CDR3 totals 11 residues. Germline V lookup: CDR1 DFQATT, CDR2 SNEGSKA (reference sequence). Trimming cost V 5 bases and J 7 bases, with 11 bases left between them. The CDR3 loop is CSASGHHEAFF. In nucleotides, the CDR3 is TGCAGTGCTTCAGGGCACCATGAAGCTTTCTTT.

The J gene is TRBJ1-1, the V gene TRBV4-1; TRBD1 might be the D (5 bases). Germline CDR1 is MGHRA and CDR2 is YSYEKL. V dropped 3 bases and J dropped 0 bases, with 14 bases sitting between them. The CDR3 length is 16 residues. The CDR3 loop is CASSHNPRELNTEAFF. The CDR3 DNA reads TGCGCCAGCAGCCACAATCCCAGGGAACTGAACACTGAAGCTTTCTTT.

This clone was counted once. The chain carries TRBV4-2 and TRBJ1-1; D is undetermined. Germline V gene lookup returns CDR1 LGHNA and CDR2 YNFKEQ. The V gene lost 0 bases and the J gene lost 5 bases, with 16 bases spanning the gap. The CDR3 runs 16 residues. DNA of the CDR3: TGTGCCAGCAGCCAAGACGGGGTGAGTGGCAGTACTGAAGCTTTCTTT. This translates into CASSQDGVSGSTEAFF.

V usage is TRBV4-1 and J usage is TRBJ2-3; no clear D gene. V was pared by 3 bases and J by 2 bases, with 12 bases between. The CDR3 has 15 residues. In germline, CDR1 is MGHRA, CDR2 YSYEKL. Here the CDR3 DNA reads TGCGCCAGCAGCCAGAGTCGCTACCTCACAGATACGCAGTATTTT. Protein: CASSQSRYLTDTQYF.

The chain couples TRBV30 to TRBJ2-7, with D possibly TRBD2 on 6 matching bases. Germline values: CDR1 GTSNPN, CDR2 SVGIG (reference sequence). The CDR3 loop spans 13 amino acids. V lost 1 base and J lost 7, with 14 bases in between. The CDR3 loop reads CAWSGGTVLEQYF. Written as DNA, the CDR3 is TGTGCCTGGAGTGGAGGGACTGTGTTGGAGCAGTACTTC.

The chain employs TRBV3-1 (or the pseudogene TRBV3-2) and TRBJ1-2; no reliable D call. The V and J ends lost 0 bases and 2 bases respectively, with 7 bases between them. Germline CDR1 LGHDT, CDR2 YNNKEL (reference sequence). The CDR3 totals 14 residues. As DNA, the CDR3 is TGTGCCAGCAGCCAAGAAGGGAGGAACTATGGCTACACCTTC. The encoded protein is CASSQEGRNYGYTF.

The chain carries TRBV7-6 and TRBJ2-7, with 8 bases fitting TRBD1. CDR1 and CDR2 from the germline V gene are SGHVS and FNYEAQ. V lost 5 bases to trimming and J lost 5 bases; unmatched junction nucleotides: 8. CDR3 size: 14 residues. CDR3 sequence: CASSEGTGPNEQYF. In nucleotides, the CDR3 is TGTGCCAGCAGCGAGGGGACAGGACCGAACGAGCAGTACTTC.

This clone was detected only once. As DNA, the CDR3 is TGTGCCAGCAGTTTAGGTCGGAACTATGGCTACACCTTC. Encoded protein: CASSLGRNYGYTF. V is TRBV28 and J is TRBJ1-2; D is unresolved. Trimming took off 2 bases at V and 2 bases at J, with 6 bases between the two ends. CDR1 and CDR2 from the germline V gene are MDHEN and SYDVKM. CDR3 length: 13 amino acids.

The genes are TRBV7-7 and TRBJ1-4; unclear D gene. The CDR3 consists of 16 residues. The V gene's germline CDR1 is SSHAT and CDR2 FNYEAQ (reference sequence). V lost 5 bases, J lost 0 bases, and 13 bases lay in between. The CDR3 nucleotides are TGTGCCAGCAGCCCCGGGCTCGGGACAACTAATGAAAAACTGTTTTTT. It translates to CASSPGLGTTNEKLFF.

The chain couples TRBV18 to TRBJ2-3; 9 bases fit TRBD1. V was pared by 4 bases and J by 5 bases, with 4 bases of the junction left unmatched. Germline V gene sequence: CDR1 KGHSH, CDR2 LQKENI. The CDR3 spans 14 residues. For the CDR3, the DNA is TGTGCCAGCTCACAAACAGGGGGCGGAGATACGCAGTATTTT. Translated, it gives CASSQTGGGDTQYF. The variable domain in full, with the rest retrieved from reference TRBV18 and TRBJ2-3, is NAGVMQNPRHLVRRRGQEARLRCSPMKGHSHVYWYRQLPEEGLKFMVYLQKENIIDESGMPKERFSAEFPKEGPSILRIQQVVRGDSAAYFCASSQTGGGDTQYFGPGTRLTVL.

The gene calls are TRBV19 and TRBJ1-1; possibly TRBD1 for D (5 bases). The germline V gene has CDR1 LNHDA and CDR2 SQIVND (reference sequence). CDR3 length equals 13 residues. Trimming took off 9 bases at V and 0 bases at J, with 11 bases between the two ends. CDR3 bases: TGTGCCAGCCAGGAGGGGATGAACACTGAAGCTTTCTTT. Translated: CASQEGMNTEAFF.

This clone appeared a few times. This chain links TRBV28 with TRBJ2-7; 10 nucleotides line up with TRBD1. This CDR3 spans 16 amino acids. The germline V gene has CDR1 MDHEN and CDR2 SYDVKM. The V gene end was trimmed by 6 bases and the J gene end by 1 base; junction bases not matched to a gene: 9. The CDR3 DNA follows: TGTGCCAGCAGGGACAGGGGGAATAGACAATCCTACGAGCAGTACTTC. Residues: CASRDRGNRQSYEQYF.

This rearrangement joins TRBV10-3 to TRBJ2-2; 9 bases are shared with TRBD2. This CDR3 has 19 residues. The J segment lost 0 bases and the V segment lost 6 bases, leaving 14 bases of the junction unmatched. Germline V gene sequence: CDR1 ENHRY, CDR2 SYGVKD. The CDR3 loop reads CAIRPRGVAGAANTGELFF. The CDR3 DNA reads TGTGCCATCAGACCGAGGGGGGTAGCGGGAGCTGCGAACACCGGGGAGCTGTTTTTT.

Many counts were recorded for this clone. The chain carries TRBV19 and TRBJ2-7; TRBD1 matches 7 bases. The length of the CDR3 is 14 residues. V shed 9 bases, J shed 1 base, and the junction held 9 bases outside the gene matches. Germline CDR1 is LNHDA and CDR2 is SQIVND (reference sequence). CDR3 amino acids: CASSAAGGSYEQYF. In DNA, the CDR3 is TGTGCCAGCTCGGCGGCAGGGGGTTCCTACGAGCAGTACTTC.

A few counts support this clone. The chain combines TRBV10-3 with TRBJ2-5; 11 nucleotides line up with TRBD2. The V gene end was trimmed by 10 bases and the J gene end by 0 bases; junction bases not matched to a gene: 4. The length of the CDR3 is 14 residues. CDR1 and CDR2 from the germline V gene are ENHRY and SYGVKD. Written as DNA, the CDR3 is TGTGCCACCCGACTAGCGGGGAACCAAGAGACCCAGTACTTC. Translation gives CATRLAGNQETQYF.

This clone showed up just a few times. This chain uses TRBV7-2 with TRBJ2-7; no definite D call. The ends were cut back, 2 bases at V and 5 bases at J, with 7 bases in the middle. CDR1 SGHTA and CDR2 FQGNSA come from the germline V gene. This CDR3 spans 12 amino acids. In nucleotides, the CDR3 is TGTGCCAGCAGCTTAAGCCCCCACGAGCAGTACTTC. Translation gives CASSLSPHEQYF.

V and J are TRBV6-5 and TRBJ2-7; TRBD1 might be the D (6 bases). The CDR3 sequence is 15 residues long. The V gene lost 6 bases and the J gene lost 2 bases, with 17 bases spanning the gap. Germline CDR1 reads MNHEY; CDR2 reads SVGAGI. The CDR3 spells CASRATGTGAYEQYF. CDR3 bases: TGTGCCAGCAGGGCTACAGGGACCGGGGCCTACGAGCAGTACTTC.

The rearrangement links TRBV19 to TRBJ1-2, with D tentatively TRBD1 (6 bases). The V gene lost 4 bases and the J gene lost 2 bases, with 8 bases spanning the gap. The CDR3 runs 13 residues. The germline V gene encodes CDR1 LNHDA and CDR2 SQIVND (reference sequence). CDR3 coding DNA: TGTGCCAGTAGTACGAGGGGGAACTATGGCTACACCTTC. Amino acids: CASSTRGNYGYTF.

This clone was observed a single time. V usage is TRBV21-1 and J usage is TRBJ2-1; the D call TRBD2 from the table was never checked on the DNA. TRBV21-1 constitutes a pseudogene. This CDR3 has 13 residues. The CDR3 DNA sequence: TGTGCCAGAACTAGCGGGGTCTACAATGAGCAGTTCTTC. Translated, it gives CARTSGVYNEQFF.

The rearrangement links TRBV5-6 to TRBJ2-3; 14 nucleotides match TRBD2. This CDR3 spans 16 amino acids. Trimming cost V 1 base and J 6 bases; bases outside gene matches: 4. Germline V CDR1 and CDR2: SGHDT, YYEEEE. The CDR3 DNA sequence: TGTGCCAGCAGCTTGCCTGGGACTAGCGGGAGTGATACGCAGTATTTT. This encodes CASSLPGTSGSDTQYF. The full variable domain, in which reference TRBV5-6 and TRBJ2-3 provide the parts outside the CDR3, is DAGVTQSPTHLIKTRGQQVTLRCSPKSGHDTVSWYQQALGQGPQFIFQYYEEEERQRGNFPDRFSGHQFPNYSSELNVNALLLGDSALYLCASSLPGTSGSDTQYFGPGTRLTVL.

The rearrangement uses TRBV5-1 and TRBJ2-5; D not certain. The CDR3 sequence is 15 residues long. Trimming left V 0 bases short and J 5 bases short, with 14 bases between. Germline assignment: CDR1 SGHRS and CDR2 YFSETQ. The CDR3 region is CASSLGLDRRETQYF. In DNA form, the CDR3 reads TGCGCCAGCAGCTTGGGGCTAGACCGGCGGGAGACCCAGTACTTC.

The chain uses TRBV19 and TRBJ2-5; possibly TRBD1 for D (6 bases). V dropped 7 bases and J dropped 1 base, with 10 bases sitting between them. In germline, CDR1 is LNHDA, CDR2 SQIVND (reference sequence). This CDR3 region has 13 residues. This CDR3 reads CASTSTGQETQYF. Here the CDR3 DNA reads TGTGCCAGTACCTCGACAGGCCAAGAGACCCAGTACTTC. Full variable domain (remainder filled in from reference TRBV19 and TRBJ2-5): DGGITQSPKYLFRKEGQNVTLSCEQNLNHDAMYWYRQDPGQGLRLIYYSQIVNDFQKGDIAEGYSVSREKKESFPLTVTSAQKNPTAFYLCASTSTGQETQYFGPGTRLLVL.

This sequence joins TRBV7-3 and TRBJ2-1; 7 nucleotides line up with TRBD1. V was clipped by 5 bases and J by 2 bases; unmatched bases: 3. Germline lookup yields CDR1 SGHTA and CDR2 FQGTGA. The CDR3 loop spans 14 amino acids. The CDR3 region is CASSPQGAYNEQFF. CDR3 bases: TGTGCCAGCAGCCCCCAGGGGGCCTACAATGAGCAGTTCTTC.